Below are 25 T cell receptor beta chains sequenced from a single sample in a study of T cells after yellow fever vaccination. TCRdb used MiXCR to reprocess the 5' RACE reads, holding one entry per CDR3 protein. The table includes 250,000 to 350,000 distinct CDR3 sequences, about 6.9% detected once. Material: PBMCs, obtained about 49 days after the first yellow fever vaccination. These receptors all come from a man aged 18 to 35 who received the YFV17D yellow fever vaccine.

This clonotype was found many times. The rearrangement uses TRBV5-1 and TRBJ2-7; D may correspond to TRBD1 or TRBD2 (5 bases each). There are 15 residues in the CDR3. The germline V and J ends were trimmed by 0 bases and 0 bases, with 10 bases remaining between them. In germline, CDR1 is SGHRS, CDR2 YFSETQ. The DNA of the CDR3 is TGCGCCAGCAGCTTGGATCGGGGCTACTCCTACGAGCAGTACTTC. It is translated as CASSLDRGYSYEQYF.

The rearrangement uses TRBV7-2 and TRBJ1-4; the D is unclear. This CDR3 contains 14 residues. Trimming cost V 0 bases and J 12 bases, with 14 bases left between them. CDR1 and CDR2 (germline): SGHTA, FQGNSA. The CDR3 DNA follows: TGTGCCAGCAGCTTAGCGGGGAGCGCTTCGGAACTGTTTTTT. It encodes CASSLAGSASELFF.

The rearrangement links TRBV25-1 to TRBJ1-3; D uncertain. This CDR3 comprises 15 residues. Per germline, CDR1 MGHDK and CDR2 SYGVNS. The V end lost 0 bases, the J end lost 2 bases, and 8 bases lay between the germline ends. Here the CDR3 DNA reads TGTGCCAGCAGTGAATACGAGGGTCCTGGAAACACCATATATTTT. This gives the protein CASSEYEGPGNTIYF.

This chain uses TRBV4-3 with TRBJ1-1; 9 positions match TRBD1. Germline-derived CDR1 and CDR2 are LGHNA and YSLEER. The CDR3 extends over 14 amino acids. V lost 8 bases, J lost 4 bases, and 8 bases stayed unmatched. The CDR3 nucleotides read TGCGCCAGCGGGATGACAGGGGGAAGCACTGAAGCTTTCTTT. This translates into CASGMTGGSTEAFF.

In this sample, this clonotype turned up a few times. The CDR3 region is CASSAWTGEETQYF. In DNA, the CDR3 is TGTGCCAGCAGCGCCTGGACAGGGGAAGAGACCCAGTACTTC. This rearrangement joins TRBV7-6 to TRBJ2-5; 9 positions agree with TRBD1. CDR1 and CDR2 (germline): SGHVS, FNYEAQ. V dropped 5 bases and J dropped 3; count of bases not matched to a gene: 4. This CDR3 is 14 amino acids long.

This clonotype was seen at least ten times. The chain links TRBV9 to TRBJ2-3; D is uncertain. The V end was cut by 0 bases, the J end by 2 bases, with 10 bases between. CDR1 and CDR2 from the germline V gene are SGDLS and YYNGEE. The CDR3 loop spans 15 amino acids. The CDR3 here is CASSVGVGSTDTQYF. CDR3 DNA: TGTGCCAGCAGCGTAGGAGTGGGGTCCACAGATACGCAGTATTTT.

The rearrangement uses TRBV7-2 and TRBJ2-1, with 10 bases identical to TRBD2. The germline CDR1 and CDR2 sequences are SGHTA and FQGNSA. The CDR3 totals 17 residues. J gave up 0 bases and V 11 bases, and 13 bases lay outside the gene matches. The CDR3 nucleotides read TGTGCCCGGGTCGGACTAGCGGTCAAAAACTCCTACAATGAGCAGTTCTTC. Translated: CARVGLAVKNSYNEQFF. The full variable domain, with the rest looked up from reference TRBV7-2 and TRBJ2-1, is GAGVSQSPSNKVTEKGKDVELRCDPISGHTALYWYRQSLGQGLEFLIYFQGNSAPDKSGLPSDRFSAERTGGSVSTLTIQRTQQEDSAVYLCARVGLAVKNSYNEQFFGPGTRLTVL.

A few counts support this clonotype. CDR3 protein: CASSRGTGGRTEAFF. The CDR3 coding sequence is TGTGCCAGCAGCCGCGGGACAGGCGGGAGGACTGAAGCTTTCTTT. The V and J genes are TRBV7-8 and TRBJ1-1, with TRBD1 matching 8 bases. The CDR3 is made up of 15 amino acids. CDR1 and CDR2 from the germline V gene are SGHVS and FQNEAQ. The junction had 10 bases not matched to a gene; V was cut back by 5 bases and J by 5 bases.

The chain carries TRBV9 and TRBJ2-6; possible D gene TRBD2, 6 bases. Looked up from germline, CDR1 is SGDLS and CDR2 is YYNGEE. Trimming left V 0 bases short and J 2 bases short, with 9 bases between. The CDR3 is made up of 16 amino acids. The CDR3 sequence: CASSVETGAGANVLTF. The CDR3 DNA reads TGTGCCAGCAGCGTAGAAACGGGGGCTGGGGCCAACGTCCTGACTTTC.

This clonotype has ten or more counts. The CDR3 is CASRPGQMNTEAFF. CDR3 nucleotides: TGTGCCAGCAGGCCTGGACAGATGAACACTGAAGCTTTCTTT. The V gene is TRBV12-3 or TRBV12-4, the J gene TRBJ1-1; tentative D call: TRBD1 (6 bases). The CDR3 has 14 amino acids. V was trimmed by 6 bases and J by 0 bases, leaving 11 bases between them.

This clonotype has just a few counts. CDR3 DNA sequence: TGTGCCAGTAGTATTGCTGGGGATCAGCCCCAGCATTTT. Protein sequence: CASSIAGDQPQHF. This chain joins TRBV19 and TRBJ1-5; D unresolved. Trimming left V 3 bases short and J 5 bases short, with 8 bases between. Germline V gene sequence: CDR1 LNHDA, CDR2 SQIVND (reference sequence). The CDR3 has 13 residues.

This clonotype was seen a few times. The chain recombines TRBV2 with TRBJ1-6; 9 bases fit TRBD1. CDR1 and CDR2 from the germline V gene are SNHLY and FYNNEI. V shed 8 bases, J shed 10 bases, and the junction held 6 bases outside the gene matches. The CDR3 sequence is 13 residues long. The CDR3 coding sequence is TGTGCCAGCGCCGGACAGGGGAAATCACCCCTCCACTTT. Encoded protein: CASAGQGKSPLHF.

This clonotype appeared a few times. The J gene is TRBJ1-3, the V gene TRBV11-2; D not resolved. Trimming took 2 bases from V and 0 from J, leaving 5 bases between them. The germline V gene encodes CDR1 SGHAT and CDR2 FQNNGV. The CDR3 contains 14 residues. The CDR3 sequence: CASSLMGSGNTIYF. DNA of the CDR3: TGTGCCAGCAGCTTAATGGGCTCTGGAAACACCATATATTTT.

This clonotype has more than one count but fewer than ten. The V gene is TRBV5-1, the J gene TRBJ2-1, with D perhaps matching TRBD1 or TRBD2 (6 bases each). Deletions cut 1 base from V and 8 bases from J, with 19 bases between. CDR3 size: 16 residues. Germline assignment: CDR1 SGHRS and CDR2 YFSETQ. The CDR3 nucleotides read TGCGCCAGCAGCTTGTTTGGGGGCCAGAGGGGGGATGAGCAGTTCTTC. It yields the protein CASSLFGGQRGDEQFF.

This clonotype was counted ten times or more. J is TRBJ2-7 and V is TRBV5-1, with 10 bases fitting TRBD1. The germline gives CDR1 SGHRS, CDR2 YFSETQ. The CDR3 consists of 15 residues. Trimming removed 3 bases from V and 2 bases from J; junction bases left unmatched: 5. CDR3 protein: CASSSGTGEAYEQYF. CDR3 sequence (DNA): TGCGCCAGCAGCTCGGGGACAGGGGAAGCCTACGAGCAGTACTTC.

This clonotype was recorded a few times. The gene calls are TRBV19 and TRBJ2-5, with 12 bases matching TRBD1. With V trimmed by 5 bases and J by 5 bases, 6 bases remained unmatched. The CDR3 totals 15 residues. Germline-derived CDR1 and CDR2 are LNHDA and SQIVND (reference sequence). The CDR3 DNA sequence: TGTGCCAGTAGTCAAGGGACAGGGGGCGCGGAGACCCAGTACTTC. As protein: CASSQGTGGAETQYF.

This clonotype was recorded a few times. The chain links TRBV5-1 to TRBJ1-2; D uncertain. Germline values: CDR1 SGHRS, CDR2 YFSETQ. The CDR3 loop spans 16 amino acids. V lost 3 bases to trimming and J lost 3 bases, with 18 bases between them. The CDR3 loop reads CASSSWTRERDYGYTF. CDR3 sequence (DNA): TGCGCCAGCAGCTCCTGGACTCGTGAAAGGGACTATGGCTACACCTTC.

The chain uses TRBV7-6 and TRBJ2-7; D unresolved. The CDR3 totals 15 residues. Looked up from germline, CDR1 is SGHVS and CDR2 is FNYEAQ. V gave up 4 bases and J gave up 2 bases, with 15 bases separating them. CDR3 sequence: CASSSSGPRPYEQYF. CDR3 DNA: TGTGCCAGCAGCTCCTCGGGTCCACGACCCTACGAGCAGTACTTC. The whole variable domain, filled in from reference TRBV7-6 and TRBJ2-7, reads GAGVSQSPRYKVTKRGQDVALRCDPISGHVSLYWYRQALGQGPEFLTYFNYEAQQDKSGLPNDRFSAERPEGSISTLTIQRTEQRDSAMYRCASSSSGPRPYEQYFGPGTRLTVT.

The genes are TRBV29-1 and TRBJ2-7; D gene uncertain. V dropped 8 bases and J dropped 0 bases, with 11 bases sitting between them. The CDR3 totals 12 residues. Germline loops: CDR1 SQVTM, CDR2 ANQGSEA. CDR3 nucleotides: TGCAGCTTCCAGACGGACTCCTACGAGCAGTACTTC. As protein: CSFQTDSYEQYF.

The DNA of the CDR3 is TGTGCCAGCAGCCTAGGGACTATGGTTGGGGCCAACGTCCTGACTTTC. It codes for CASSLGTMVGANVLTF. The V gene is TRBV7-8, the J gene TRBJ2-6, with TRBD2 identical over 7 bases. This CDR3 is 16 amino acids long. The germline V gene encodes CDR1 SGHVS and CDR2 FQNEAQ. The V gene end was trimmed by 5 bases and the J gene end by 3 bases; junction bases not matched to a gene: 7.

This clonotype came up a few times. The chain couples TRBV20-1 to TRBJ2-5; D remains unclear. Germline CDR1 reads DFQATT; CDR2 reads SNEGSKA (reference sequence). The CDR3 loop spans 12 amino acids. V was shortened by 8 bases and J by 4 bases, with 14 bases between the two germline ends. CDR3 nucleotides: TGCAGTACCCCTGTCTGGGGAGAGACCCAGTACTTC. Its protein is CSTPVWGETQYF.

This clonotype was detected a few times. The CDR3 DNA sequence: TGCAGTGCTAGACTGGGACTATTCGACACCGGGGAGCTGTTTTTT. This encodes CSARLGLFDTGELFF. The rearrangement uses TRBV20-1 and TRBJ2-2; 7 bases fit TRBD2. This CDR3 is 15 amino acids long. The ends lost 2 bases at V and 3 bases at J; junction bases unmatched: 6. The germline V gene has CDR1 DFQATT and CDR2 SNEGSKA (reference sequence).

This sequence joins TRBV29-1 and TRBJ2-7, with D unresolved. The germline V gene has CDR1 SQVTM and CDR2 ANQGSEA. Deletions cut 4 bases from V and 1 base from J, with 14 bases between. The CDR3 spans 14 residues. The CDR3 region has the DNA TGCAGCGTTGTAAGAGGACCGTCGTCCTACGAGCAGTACGTC. This encodes CSVVRGPSSYEQYV.

This clonotype was recorded many times. The chain joins TRBV14 to TRBJ2-7; 10 positions agree with TRBD1. The CDR3 covers 16 residues. Germline trimming cut 4 bases from V and 6 bases from J; bases unmatched to any gene: 12. The germline gives CDR1 SGHDN, CDR2 FVKESK. Here the CDR3 reads CASSRAWGQGYSEQYF. CDR3 DNA: TGTGCCAGCAGCCGCGCTTGGGGACAGGGGTACAGCGAGCAGTACTTC.

The V call is TRBV5-1, the J call TRBJ2-3, with 9 positions matching TRBD2. Looked up from germline, CDR1 is SGHRS and CDR2 is YFSETQ. The CDR3 is 15 residues long. Trimming at V came to 5 bases and at J to 2 bases, leaving 6 bases not matched to a gene. CDR3 amino acids: CASRFAGGDTDTQYF. The CDR3 nucleotides read TGCGCCAGCAGGTTCGCGGGGGGGGACACAGATACGCAGTATTTT.